This TCR beta chain emerged from a study of identical twins' blood T cells. Study information: Around 53 million reads covered roughly 6 alpha-chain and roughly 6 beta-chain libraries.

Turning to this clonotype: Its matching antigen is unknown.

A previously described protocol, modified, built RNA-based TCR cDNA libraries. Original data processing: Each library had 2.2 to 3.6 million CDR3 reads and about 100,000 to nearly 500,000 clonotypes. TCRdb re-called the 5' RACE reads with MiXCR, one entry per CDR3 protein. It is TCRdb's table, rather than the study itself, that gives the V and J calls and clone size. This sample has about 370,000 distinct CDR3 sequences, with more than 25% found just once. This CDR3 has 13 residues. The V end was cut by 2 bases, the J end by 5 bases, with 9 bases between. Germline V lookup: CDR1 MGHDK, CDR2 SYGVNS. Study-wide results and caveats: Each donor's most abundant TCRbeta clonotypes shared more CDR3 sequences with her twin than unrelated donors.

Sequenced sample: PBMCs. This TCR was sampled from a woman between 18 and 49 years old in good health. The chain joins TRBV25-1 to TRBJ1-2; no definite D call. The CDR3 is CASSEDTLYGYTF. The DNA of the CDR3 is TGTGCCAGCAGTGAAGATACCCTTTATGGCTACACCTTC.